There are many counts of the clone carrying this T cell receptor (beta chain). The data were obtained in a study of CD8+CD57+ T cells in acquired aplastic anemia. Turning to the study itself: Sorted CD4+ and CD8+ cells yielded roughly 3.2 ug of DNA on average.

The trim removed 5 bases at V and 3 bases at J, leaving 11 bases unmatched. The length of the CDR3 is 17 residues. Germline-derived CDR1 and CDR2 are LNHDA and SQIVND (reference sequence). The template used for profiling TCR beta VDJ and CDR3 was genomic DNA. TCRdb recomputed calls from the reads with MiXCR, one row per CDR3 protein. The profile shows roughly 81,000 distinct CDR3 sequences, about 45% of them singletons. The sample consisted of sorted CD4+, CD8+, or CD8+CD57+ T cells (not recorded which) from PBMCs. This TCR was recovered from a human donor in good health, serving as a control. The chain joins TRBV19 to TRBJ1-2, with 11 bases aligning to TRBD1. Here the CDR3 DNA reads TGTGCCAGTAGTGTCCGGGACAGGGGGAGGAAAGACTATGGCTACACCTTC. Protein: CASSVRDRGRKDYGYTF.